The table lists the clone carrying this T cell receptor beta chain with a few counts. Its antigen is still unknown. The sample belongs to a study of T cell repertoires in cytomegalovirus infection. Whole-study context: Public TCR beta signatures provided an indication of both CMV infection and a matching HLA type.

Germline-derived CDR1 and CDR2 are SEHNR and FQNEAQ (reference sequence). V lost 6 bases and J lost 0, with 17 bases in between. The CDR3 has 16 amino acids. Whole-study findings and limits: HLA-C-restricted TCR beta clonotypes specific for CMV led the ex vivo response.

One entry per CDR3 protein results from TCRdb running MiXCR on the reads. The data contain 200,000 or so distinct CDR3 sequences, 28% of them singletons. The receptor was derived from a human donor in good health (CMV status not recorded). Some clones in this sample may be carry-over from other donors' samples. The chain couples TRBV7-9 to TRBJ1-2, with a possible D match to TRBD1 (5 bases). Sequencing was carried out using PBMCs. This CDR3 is CASSPGAGSANYGYTF. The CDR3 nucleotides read TGTGCCAGCAGTCCCGGGGCGGGGTCAGCTAACTATGGCTACACCTTC. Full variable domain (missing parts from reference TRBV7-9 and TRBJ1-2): DTGVSQNPRHKITKRGQNVTFRCDPISEHNRLYWYRQTLGQGPEFLTYFQNEAQLEKSRLLSDRFSAERPKGSFSTLEIQRTEQGDSAMYLCASSPGAGSANYGYTFGSGTRLTVV.